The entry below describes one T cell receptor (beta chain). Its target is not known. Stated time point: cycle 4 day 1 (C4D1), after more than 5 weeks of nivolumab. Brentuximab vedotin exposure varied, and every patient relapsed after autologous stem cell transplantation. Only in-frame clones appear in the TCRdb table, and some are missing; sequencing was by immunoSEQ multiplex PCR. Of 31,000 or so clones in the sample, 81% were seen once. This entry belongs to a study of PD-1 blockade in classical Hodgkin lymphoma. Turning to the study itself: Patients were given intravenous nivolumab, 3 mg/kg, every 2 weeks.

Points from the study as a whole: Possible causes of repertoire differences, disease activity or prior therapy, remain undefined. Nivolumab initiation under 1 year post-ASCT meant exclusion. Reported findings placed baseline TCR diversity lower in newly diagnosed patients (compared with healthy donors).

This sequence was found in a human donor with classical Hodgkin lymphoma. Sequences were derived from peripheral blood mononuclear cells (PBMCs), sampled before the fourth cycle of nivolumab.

The CDR3 is CASSLLGGEHGYTF. The CDR3 DNA sequence: TGTGCCAGCAGTTTATTAGGGGGGGAACATGGCTACACCTTC. The V call is TRBV27, the J call TRBJ1-2, with D possibly being TRBD1 (6 bases). V lost 1 base to trimming and J lost 6 bases, with 12 bases between them. This CDR3 is 14 amino acids long. Germline CDR1 reads MNHEY; CDR2 reads SMNVEV (reference sequence).